One TCR beta chain is described in this entry. The antigen remains unidentified. Generated by immunoSEQ multiplex PCR, the TCRdb table keeps only in-frame clones and is missing some. The sample has hundreds of thousands of clones, approximately 90% seen once. Noted treatment: around 19 received Ad26.COV2.S at low or high dose, single or two shots; 5 received placebo; per-sample allocation not given. Sample collection was performed on day 63 after the first vaccine or placebo injection. An adult aged 18-55 years in Boston served as the donor. These data come from a study of Ad26.COV2.S vaccination and SARS-CoV-2 variants. Study as a whole: Donor allocation was to the COV1001 Ad26.COV2.S trial arm. By the intramuscular route, Ad26.COV2.S was given once, or twice 56 days apart. Whole-study findings and limits: The study found higher spike-specific TCR breadth in vaccine than placebo recipients.

This CDR3 has 15 residues. The germline V and J ends were trimmed by 1 base and 2 bases, with 10 bases remaining between them. Germline lookup yields CDR1 SGHTA and CDR2 FQGNSA. Source: peripheral blood, taken in a trial of Ad26.COV2.S vaccine versus placebo. The rearrangement links TRBV7-2 to TRBJ2-3; D is perhaps TRBD1 or TRBD2 (6 bases each). The TCR originated in a person aged 18-65 years who received the Ad26.COV2.S COVID-19 vaccine or a placebo. CDR3 nucleotides: TGTGCCAGCAGCTTAGTTCCGGGGGCCACAGATACGCAGTATTTT. Protein: CASSLVPGATDTQYF.